Shown below are 13 T cell receptor beta chains from a single sample sequenced in a study of control samples from healthy donors and cancer patients. The assay was immunoSEQ multiplex PCR, and TCRdb's table has in-frame clones only and misses some. This sample yields about 150,000 clones, of which 80% to 90% are seen a single time; more than 1.5% belongs to the top ten. Sequenced: blood. Receptors originate from a man aged 18 to 30 in good health.

J is TRBJ2-2 and V is TRBV28; tentatively, D is TRBD1 or TRBD2 (5 bases each). From germline, CDR1 is MDHEN and CDR2 SYDVKM. The CDR3 spans 14 residues. Trimming removed 9 bases at V and 1 base at J, with 12 bases between. CDR3 sequence (DNA): TGTGCCAGTACGGGACGGTGGAACACCGGGGAGCTGTTTTTT. This sequence encodes CASTGRWNTGELFF.

The chain has TRBV6-5 and TRBJ2-3; D is possibly TRBD2 (6 bases). The V and J ends lost 0 bases and 0 bases respectively, with 7 bases between them. Germline V lookup: CDR1 MNHEY, CDR2 SVGAGI. The CDR3 contains 15 residues. In DNA, the CDR3 is TGTGCCAGCAGTTACTCCGGGAGCAGCACAGATACGCAGTATTTT. Amino acid sequence: CASSYSGSSTDTQYF.

With respect to this clone: Relative to the germline gene, one junction end is altered; a read error may explain this. This CDR3 is CASSQEGQGAVF. CDR3 nucleotide sequence: TGTGCCAGCAGCCAAGAGGGACAGGGGGCCGTCTTC. The chain employs TRBV4-2 and TRBJ2-7; the match to TRBD1 covers 12 bases. CDR1 LGHNA and CDR2 YNFKEQ come from the germline V gene. This CDR3 is 12 amino acids long.

The gene calls are TRBV7-3 and TRBJ1-1; no reliable D call. The CDR3 is 12 residues long. V shed 3 bases and J shed 7 bases, with 9 bases lying between them. Looked up from germline, CDR1 is SGHTA and CDR2 is FQGTGA. The chain's CDR3 is CASSFFGGEAFF. CDR3 nucleotides: TGTGCCAGCAGCTTTTTTGGCGGTGAAGCTTTCTTT.

The chain is built from TRBV7-3 and TRBJ2-3; 9 positions agree with TRBD2. CDR3 length: 14 amino acids. V shed 7 bases, J shed 4 bases, and the junction held 6 bases outside the gene matches. The V gene's germline CDR1 is SGHTA and CDR2 FQGTGA. The CDR3 region has the DNA TGTGCCAGCAAGACCGGGACTAGCTCAGATACGCAGTATTTT. Translation gives CASKTGTSSDTQYF.

The chain has TRBV19 and TRBJ1-5, with TRBD1 identical over 8 bases. The CDR3 sequence is 16 residues long. V gave up 4 bases and J gave up 2 bases; unmatched junction bases: 7. Germline V gene lookup returns CDR1 LNHDA and CDR2 SQIVND (reference sequence). The CDR3 loop reads CASSSWTGIGNQPQHF. CDR3 DNA: TGTGCCAGTAGTAGTTGGACAGGGATTGGCAATCAGCCCCAGCATTTT.

CDR3: CVTTLVFEFSPLHF. CDR3 nucleotides: TGTGTGACGACCCTGGTTTTCGAGTTTTCACCCCTCCACTTT. This chain connects TRBV7-3 to TRBJ1-6; D is unresolved. The V gene's germline CDR1 is SGHTA and CDR2 FQGTGA. The CDR3 totals 14 residues.

The genes are TRBV6-5 and TRBJ2-7; D not certain. Trimming took off 6 bases at V and 6 bases at J, with 9 bases between the two ends. CDR1 and CDR2 from the germline V gene are MNHEY and SVGAGI. The CDR3 contains 11 residues. CDR3 sequence: CASRNFAEQYF. In nucleotides, the CDR3 is TGTGCCAGCAGAAATTTCGCCGAGCAGTACTTC.

The V and J genes are TRBV25-1 and TRBJ2-7; 7 positions match TRBD1. CDR3 size: 15 residues. CDR1 and CDR2 (germline): MGHDK, SYGVNS. V gave up 3 bases and J gave up 3 bases; unmatched junction bases: 8. As DNA, the CDR3 is TGTGCCAGCAGTGATCGTTGGGCAGGGGGCTACGAGCAGTACTTC. Translating it yields CASSDRWAGGYEQYF.

The V call is TRBV27, the J call TRBJ1-1; D is uncertain. The CDR3 contains 14 residues. V lost 4 bases and J 4 bases, leaving 13 bases between the germline ends. Germline-derived CDR1 and CDR2 are MNHEY and SMNVEV (reference sequence). In DNA form, the CDR3 reads TGTGCCAGCAGTTATACGGCGGTAGGCACTGAAGCTTTCTTT. Its translation: CASSYTAVGTEAFF.

J is TRBJ2-7 and V is TRBV9; 12 bases are shared with TRBD2. CDR3 size: 18 residues. V lost 2 bases, J lost 1 base, and 10 bases stayed unmatched. Germline values: CDR1 SGDLS, CDR2 YYNGEE. The CDR3 bases are TGTGCCAGCAGCGTTGGCGCTAGCGGGGGGGCCGAATCCTACGAGCAGTACTTC. This codes for CASSVGASGGAESYEQYF.

This chain connects TRBV9 to TRBJ2-3; TRBD2 matches 8 bases. V lost 2 bases, J lost 4 bases, and 6 bases stayed unmatched. CDR3 length equals 15 residues. Germline values: CDR1 SGDLS, CDR2 YYNGEE. CDR3 region: CASSVDGGVADTQYF. The DNA for the CDR3 is TGTGCCAGCAGCGTGGACGGGGGGGTCGCAGATACGCAGTATTTT.

The chain links TRBV13 to TRBJ2-1; possibly TRBD1 or TRBD2 for D (5 bases each). The CDR3 contains 15 residues. Germline lookup yields CDR1 PRHDT and CDR2 FYEKMQ (reference sequence). The germline V and J ends were trimmed by 3 bases and 7 bases, with 16 bases remaining between them. The CDR3: CASSLGGTFRNEQFF. CDR3 DNA sequence: TGTGCCAGCAGCTTGGGTGGGACCTTTCGGAATGAGCAGTTCTTC.